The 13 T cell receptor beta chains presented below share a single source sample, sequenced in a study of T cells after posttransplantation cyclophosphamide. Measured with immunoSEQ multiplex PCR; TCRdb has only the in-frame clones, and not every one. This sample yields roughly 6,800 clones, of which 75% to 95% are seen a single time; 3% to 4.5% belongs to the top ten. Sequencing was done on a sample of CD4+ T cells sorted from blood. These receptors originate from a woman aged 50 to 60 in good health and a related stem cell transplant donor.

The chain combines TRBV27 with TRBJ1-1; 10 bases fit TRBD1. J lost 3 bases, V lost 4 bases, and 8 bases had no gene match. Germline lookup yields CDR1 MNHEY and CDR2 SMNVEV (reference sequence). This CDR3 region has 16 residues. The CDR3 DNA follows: TGTGCCAGCAGTTATCCGACAGGGGGCGGTCACACTGAAGCTTTCTTT. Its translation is CASSYPTGGGHTEAFF.

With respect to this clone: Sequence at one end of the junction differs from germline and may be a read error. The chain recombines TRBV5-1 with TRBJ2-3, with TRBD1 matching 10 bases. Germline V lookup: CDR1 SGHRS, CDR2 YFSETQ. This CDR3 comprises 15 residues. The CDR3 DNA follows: TGCGCCAGCTGCTTGAGGGGACAGGGGAGAGATACGCAGTATTTT. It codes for CASCLRGQGRDTQYF. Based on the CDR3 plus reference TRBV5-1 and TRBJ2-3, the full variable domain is KAGVTQTPRYLIKTRGQQVTLSCSPISGHRSVSWYQQTPGQGLQFLFEYFSETQRNKGNFPGRFSGRQFSNSRSEMNVSTLELGDSALYLCASCLRGQGRDTQYFGPGTRLTVL.

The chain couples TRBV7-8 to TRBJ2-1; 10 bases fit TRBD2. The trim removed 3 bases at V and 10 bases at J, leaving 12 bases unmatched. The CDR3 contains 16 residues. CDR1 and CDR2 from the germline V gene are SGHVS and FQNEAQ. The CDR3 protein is CASSFPSTSGASEQFF. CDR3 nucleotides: TGTGCCAGCAGCTTTCCTTCAACTAGCGGGGCTTCCGAGCAGTTCTTC.

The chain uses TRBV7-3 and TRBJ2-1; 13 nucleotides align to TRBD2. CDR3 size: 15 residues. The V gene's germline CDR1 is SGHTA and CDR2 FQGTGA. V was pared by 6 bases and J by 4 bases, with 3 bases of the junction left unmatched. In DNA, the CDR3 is TGTGCCAGCAGACTAGCGGGAGGGCGTTACAATGAGCAGTTCTTC. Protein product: CASRLAGGRYNEQFF.

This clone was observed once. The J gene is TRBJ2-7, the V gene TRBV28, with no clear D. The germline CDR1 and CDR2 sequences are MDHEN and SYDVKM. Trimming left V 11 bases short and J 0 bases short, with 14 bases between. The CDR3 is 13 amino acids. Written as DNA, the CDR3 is TGTGCCGCCGCAGATAGGAGCTCCTACGAGCAGTACTTC. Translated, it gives CAAADRSSYEQYF.

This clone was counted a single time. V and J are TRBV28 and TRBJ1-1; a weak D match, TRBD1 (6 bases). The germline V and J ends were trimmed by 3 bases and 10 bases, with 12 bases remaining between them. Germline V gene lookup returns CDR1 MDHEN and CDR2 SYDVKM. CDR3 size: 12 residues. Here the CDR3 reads CASSFGGAVAFF. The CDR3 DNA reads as TGTGCCAGCAGTTTCGGGGGGGCGGTAGCTTTCTTT.

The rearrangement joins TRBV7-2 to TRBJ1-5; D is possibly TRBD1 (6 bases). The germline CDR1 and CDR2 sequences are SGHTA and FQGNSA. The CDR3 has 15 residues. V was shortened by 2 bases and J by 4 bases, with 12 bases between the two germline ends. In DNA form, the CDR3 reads TGTGCCAGCAGCTTATGGATAGGGGGAAATCAGCCCCAGCATTTT. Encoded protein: CASSLWIGGNQPQHF.

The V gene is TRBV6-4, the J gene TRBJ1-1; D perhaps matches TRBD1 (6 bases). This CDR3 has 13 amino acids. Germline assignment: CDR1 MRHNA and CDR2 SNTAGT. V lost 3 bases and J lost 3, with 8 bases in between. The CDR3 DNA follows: TGTGCCAGCAGTGATCGACAGGACACTGAAGCTTTCTTT. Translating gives CASSDRQDTEAFF.

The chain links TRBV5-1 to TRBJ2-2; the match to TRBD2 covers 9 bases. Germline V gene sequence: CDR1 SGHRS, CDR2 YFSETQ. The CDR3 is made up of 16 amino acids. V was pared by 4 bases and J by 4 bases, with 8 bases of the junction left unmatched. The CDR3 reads CASSPLGGRGTGELFF. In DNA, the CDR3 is TGCGCCAGCAGCCCGCTGGGCGGGAGGGGCACCGGGGAGCTGTTTTTT.

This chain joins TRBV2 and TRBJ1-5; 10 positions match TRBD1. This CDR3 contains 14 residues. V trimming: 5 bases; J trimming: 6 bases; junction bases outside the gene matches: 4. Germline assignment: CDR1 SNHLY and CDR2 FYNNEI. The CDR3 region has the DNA TGTGCCAGCAGTAAGACAGGGGGCTTTCAGCCCCAGCATTTT. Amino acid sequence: CASSKTGGFQPQHF. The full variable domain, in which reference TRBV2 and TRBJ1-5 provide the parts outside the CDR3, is EPEVTQTPSHQVTQMGQEVILRCVPISNHLYFYWYRQILGQKVEFLVSFYNNEISEKSEIFDDQFSVERPDGSNFTLKIRSTKLEDSAMYFCASSKTGGFQPQHFGDGTRLSIL.

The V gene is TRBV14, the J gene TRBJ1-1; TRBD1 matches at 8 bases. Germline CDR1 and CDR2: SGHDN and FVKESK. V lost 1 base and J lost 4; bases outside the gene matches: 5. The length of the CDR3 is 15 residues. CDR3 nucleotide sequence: TGTGCCAGCAGCCAAGCGGGACAGGCCCCCACTGAAGCTTTCTTT. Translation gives CASSQAGQAPTEAFF.

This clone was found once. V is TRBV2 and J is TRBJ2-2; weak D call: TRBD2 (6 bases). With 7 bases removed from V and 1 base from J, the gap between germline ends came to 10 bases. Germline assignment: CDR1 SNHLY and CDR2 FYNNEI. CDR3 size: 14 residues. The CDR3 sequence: CASTAGMNTGELFF. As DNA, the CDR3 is TGTGCCAGCACGGCGGGGATGAACACCGGGGAGCTGTTTTTT.

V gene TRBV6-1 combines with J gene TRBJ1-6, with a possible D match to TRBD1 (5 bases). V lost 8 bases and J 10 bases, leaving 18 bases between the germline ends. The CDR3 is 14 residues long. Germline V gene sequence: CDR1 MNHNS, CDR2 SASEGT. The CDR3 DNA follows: TGTGCCAGCGGAGGGACCGCGGGCGGGTCACCCCTCCACTTT. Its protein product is CASGGTAGGSPLHF.